This section outlines one TCR beta chain sequence together with its context. The source of the sample is a study of blood T cell repertoires in COVID-19. Overall study: PBMCs, B-cell-depleted T cells, or T cells were the source of the cDNA or gDNA that made up the material.

In the authors' methods: Using reference gene primer amplification, nucleated cell counts were estimated. Assay: immunoSEQ multiplex PCR; the TCRdb copy retains only in-frame clones and omits some. V and J calls and clone size follow that table, whereas D and trimming were derived from the DNA. The table includes about 500,000 clones, about 88% detected once. CDR3 length equals 14 residues. V lost 6 bases, J lost 4 bases, and 6 bases stayed unmatched. The germline V gene has CDR1 SQVTM and CDR2 ANQGSEA. The V call is TRBV29-1, the J call TRBJ2-3; 11 bases fit TRBD1. The sequenced material came from peripheral blood. The source is a man aged 18 to 30 with COVID-19, enrolled during active disease. The CDR3 loop is CSVLGGQGADTQYF. The CDR3 DNA reads as TGCAGCGTCCTAGGGGGACAGGGGGCAGATACGCAGTATTTT.